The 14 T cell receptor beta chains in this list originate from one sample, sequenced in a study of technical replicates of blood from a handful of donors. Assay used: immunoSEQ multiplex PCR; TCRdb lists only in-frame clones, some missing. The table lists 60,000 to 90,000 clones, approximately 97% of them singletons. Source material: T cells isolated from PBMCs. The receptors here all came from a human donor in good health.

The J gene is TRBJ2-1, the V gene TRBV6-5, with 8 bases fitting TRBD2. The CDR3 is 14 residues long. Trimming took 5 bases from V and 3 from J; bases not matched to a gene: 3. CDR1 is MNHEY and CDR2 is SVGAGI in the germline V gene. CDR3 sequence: CASSLLAGYNEQFF. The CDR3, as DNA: TGTGCCAGCAGTCTCCTAGCGGGCTACAATGAGCAGTTCTTC.

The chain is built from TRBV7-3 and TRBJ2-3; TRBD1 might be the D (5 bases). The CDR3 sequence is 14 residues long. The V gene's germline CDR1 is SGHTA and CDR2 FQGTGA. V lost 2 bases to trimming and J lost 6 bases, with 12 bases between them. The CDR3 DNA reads TGTGCCAGCAGCTTACAGGGTGGGTTGGATACGCAGTATTTT. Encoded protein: CASSLQGGLDTQYF.

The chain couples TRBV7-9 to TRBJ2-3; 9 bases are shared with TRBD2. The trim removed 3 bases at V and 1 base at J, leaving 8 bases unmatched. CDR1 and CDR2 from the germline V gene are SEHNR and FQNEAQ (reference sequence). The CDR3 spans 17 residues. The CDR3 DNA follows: TGTGCCAGCAGCTTGGTTCTGGCTAGCGGGGGCACAGATACGCAGTATTTT. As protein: CASSLVLASGGTDTQYF.

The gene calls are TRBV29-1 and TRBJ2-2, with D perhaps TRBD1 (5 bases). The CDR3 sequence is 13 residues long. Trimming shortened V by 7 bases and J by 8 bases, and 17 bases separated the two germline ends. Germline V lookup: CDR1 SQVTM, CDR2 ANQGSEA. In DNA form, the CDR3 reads TGCAGCGCCTCGGCCGGTAACAGGGGGGAGCTGTTTTTT. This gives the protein CSASAGNRGELFF.

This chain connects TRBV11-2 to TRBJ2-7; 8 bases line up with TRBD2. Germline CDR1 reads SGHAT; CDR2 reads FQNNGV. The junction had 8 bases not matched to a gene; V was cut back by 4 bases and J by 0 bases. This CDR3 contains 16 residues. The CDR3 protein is CASSSPQSGSSYEQYF. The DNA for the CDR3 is TGTGCCAGCAGCTCCCCCCAGAGCGGGAGCTCCTACGAGCAGTACTTC.

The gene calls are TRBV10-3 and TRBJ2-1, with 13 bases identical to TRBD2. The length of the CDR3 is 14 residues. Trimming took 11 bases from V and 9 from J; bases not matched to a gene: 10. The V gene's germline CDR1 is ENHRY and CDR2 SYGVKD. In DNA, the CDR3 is TGTGCCTCCTCCGGACTAGCGGGGGATAGTGAGCAGTTCTTC. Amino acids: CASSGLAGDSEQFF.

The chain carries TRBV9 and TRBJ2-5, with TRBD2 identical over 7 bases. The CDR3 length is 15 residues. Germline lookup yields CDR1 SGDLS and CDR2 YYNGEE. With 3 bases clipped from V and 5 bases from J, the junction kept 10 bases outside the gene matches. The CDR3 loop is CASSGGEGYGETQYF. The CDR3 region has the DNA TGTGCCAGCAGCGGTGGGGAGGGGTATGGTGAGACCCAGTACTTC. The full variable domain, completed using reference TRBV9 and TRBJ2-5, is DSGVTQTPKHLITATGQRVTLRCSPRSGDLSVYWYQQSLDQGLQFLIQYYNGEERAKGNILERFSAQQFPDLHSELNLSSLELGDSALYFCASSGGEGYGETQYFGPGTRLLVL.

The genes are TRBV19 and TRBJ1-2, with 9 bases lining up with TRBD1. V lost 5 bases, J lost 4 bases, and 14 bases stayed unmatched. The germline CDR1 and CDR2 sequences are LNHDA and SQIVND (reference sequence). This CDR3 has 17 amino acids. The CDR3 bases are TGTGCCAGTAGTCCTAGCGGACAGGGGTGGTCGTCCTATGGCTACACCTTC. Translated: CASSPSGQGWSSYGYTF.

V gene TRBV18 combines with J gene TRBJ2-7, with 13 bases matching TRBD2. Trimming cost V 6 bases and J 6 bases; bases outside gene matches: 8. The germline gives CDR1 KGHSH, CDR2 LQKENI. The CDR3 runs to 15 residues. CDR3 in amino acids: CASSQTGLAGSEQYF. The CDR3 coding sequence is TGTGCCAGCTCCCAAACGGGACTAGCGGGATCCGAGCAGTACTTC. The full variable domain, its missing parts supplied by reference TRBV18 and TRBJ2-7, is NAGVMQNPRHLVRRRGQEARLRCSPMKGHSHVYWYRQLPEEGLKFMVYLQKENIIDESGMPKERFSAEFPKEGPSILRIQQVVRGDSAAYFCASSQTGLAGSEQYFGPGTRLTVT.

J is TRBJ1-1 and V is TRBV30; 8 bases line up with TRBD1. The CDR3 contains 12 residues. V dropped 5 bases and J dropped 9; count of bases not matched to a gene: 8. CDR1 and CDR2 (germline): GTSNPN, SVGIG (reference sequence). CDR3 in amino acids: CAWGGQGGKAFF. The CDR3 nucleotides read TGTGCCTGGGGCGGACAGGGAGGCAAAGCTTTCTTT.

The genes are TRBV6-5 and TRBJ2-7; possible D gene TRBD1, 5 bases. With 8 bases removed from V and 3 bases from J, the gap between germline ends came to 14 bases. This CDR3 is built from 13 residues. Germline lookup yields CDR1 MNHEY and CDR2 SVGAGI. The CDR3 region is CASRSGRDYEQYF. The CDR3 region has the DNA TGTGCCAGCCGTAGTGGCAGGGACTACGAGCAGTACTTC.

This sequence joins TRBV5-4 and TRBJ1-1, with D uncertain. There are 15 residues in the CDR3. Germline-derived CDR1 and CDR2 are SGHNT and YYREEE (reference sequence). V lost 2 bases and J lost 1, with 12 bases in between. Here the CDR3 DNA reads TGTGCCAGCAGCTTTGTGACGACGGGGAACACTGAAGCTTTCTTT. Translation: CASSFVTTGNTEAFF.

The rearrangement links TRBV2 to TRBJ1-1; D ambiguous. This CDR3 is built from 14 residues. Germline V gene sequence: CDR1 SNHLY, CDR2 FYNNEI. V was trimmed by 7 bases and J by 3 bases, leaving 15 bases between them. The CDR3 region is CASKVEVIDTEAFF. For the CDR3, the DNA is TGTGCCAGCAAGGTCGAGGTTATCGACACTGAAGCTTTCTTT.

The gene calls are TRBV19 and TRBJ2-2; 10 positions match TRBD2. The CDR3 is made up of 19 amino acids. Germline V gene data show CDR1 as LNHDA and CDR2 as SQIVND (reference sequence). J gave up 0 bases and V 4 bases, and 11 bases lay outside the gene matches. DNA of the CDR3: TGTGCCAGTAGTACCGAAGGACTAGCGGTTACCGCGAACACCGGGGAGCTGTTTTTT. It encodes CASSTEGLAVTANTGELFF.